Shown below are 17 T cell receptor beta chains from a single sample sequenced in a study of OX40 agonist ivuxolimab in advanced cancers. The data were produced by immunoSEQ multiplex PCR, yet TCRdb's version contains in-frame clones alone and is incomplete. This sample has tens of thousands of clones, with roughly 90% found just once. The input for sequencing was CD4+ or CD8+ T cells sorted from blood, taken in a trial of the OX40 agonist ivuxolimab. Every receptor here comes from an adult with an advanced solid tumor such as melanoma, head and neck, liver or kidney cancer.

V and J are TRBV6-5 and TRBJ1-1, with D possibly being TRBD1 (6 bases). The CDR3 is 16 residues long. Trimming removed 4 bases from V and 1 base from J, with 16 bases in between. Germline V CDR1 and CDR2: MNHEY, SVGAGI. The CDR3 is CASSSPPGHQNTEAFF. Here the CDR3 DNA reads TGTGCCAGCAGTTCCCCTCCGGGACACCAGAACACTGAAGCTTTCTTT.

This clone occurred a few times. This sequence joins TRBV19 and TRBJ2-1; perhaps TRBD2 as D (5 bases). This CDR3 region has 16 residues. Trimming took off 9 bases at V and 4 bases at J, with 22 bases between the two ends. Germline loops: CDR1 LNHDA, CDR2 SQIVND (reference sequence). For the CDR3, the DNA is TGTGCCAGCAGCCCCCCGCCTGCGGGTGGTTACAATGAGCAGTTCTTC. It yields the protein CASSPPPAGGYNEQFF.

J is TRBJ1-5 and V is TRBV10-3, with D perhaps matching TRBD1 (5 bases). V lost 9 bases, J lost 1 base, and 10 bases lay in between. The CDR3 consists of 13 residues. The germline V gene has CDR1 ENHRY and CDR2 SYGVKD. The CDR3 DNA reads TGTGCCATTCAACAGGACAGCAATCAGCCCCAGCATTTT. Residues: CAIQQDSNQPQHF.

This clone was counted between two and nine times. The V call is TRBV7-3, the J call TRBJ1-1; D call uncertain. Germline CDR1 reads SGHTA; CDR2 reads FQGTGA. Trimming shortened V by 5 bases and J by 0 bases, and 7 bases separated the two germline ends. There are 13 residues in the CDR3. In DNA form, the CDR3 reads TGTGCCAGCAGCACCCATCTGAACACTGAAGCTTTCTTT. Protein sequence: CASSTHLNTEAFF. The whole variable domain, remainder taken from reference TRBV7-3 and TRBJ1-1, is GAGVSQTPSNKVTEKGKYVELRCDPISGHTALYWYRQSLGQGPEFLIYFQGTGAADDSGLPNDRFFAVRPEGSVSTLKIQRTERGDSAVYLCASSTHLNTEAFFGQGTRLTVV.

This sequence joins TRBV19 and TRBJ1-1, with D hard to call. CDR1 and CDR2 (germline): LNHDA, SQIVND (reference sequence). The V end was cut by 11 bases, the J end by 5 bases, with 18 bases between. There are 13 residues in the CDR3. This CDR3 is CASRPGGGTEAFF. CDR3 in DNA: TGTGCCTCCCGCCCCGGCGGAGGGACTGAAGCTTTCTTT.

The genes are TRBV5-1 and TRBJ2-5; the match to TRBD2 covers 9 bases. The CDR3 spans 16 residues. CDR1 is SGHRS and CDR2 is YFSETQ in the germline V gene. J gave up 4 bases and V 0 bases, and 7 bases lay outside the gene matches. The CDR3 loop is CASSLVAGGQGETQYF. The CDR3 nucleotides read TGCGCCAGCAGCTTGGTGGCGGGAGGGCAGGGAGAGACCCAGTACTTC.

The chain joins TRBV7-3 to TRBJ2-2; maybe TRBD1 (5 bases). Germline CDR1 reads SGHTA; CDR2 reads FQGTGA. V lost 4 bases, J lost 2 bases, and 14 bases lay in between. The CDR3 sequence is 16 residues long. CDR3 sequence reads: CASSSLVRENTGELFF. The DNA of the CDR3 is TGTGCCAGCAGCTCCCTGGTCAGGGAAAACACCGGGGAGCTGTTTTTT.

The chain uses TRBV28 and TRBJ1-2; 9 nucleotides align to TRBD1. This CDR3 comprises 15 residues. CDR1 is MDHEN, CDR2 SYDVKM, per germline. Trimming cost V 6 bases and J 4 bases; bases outside gene matches: 9. CDR3 in DNA: TGTGCCAGCAGAACTCCGGGACAGGGCCCCTATGGCTACACCTTC. It is translated as CASRTPGQGPYGYTF.

This clone has only one observation. The rearrangement links TRBV2 to TRBJ2-1; 7 bases map to TRBD1. Per germline, CDR1 SNHLY and CDR2 FYNNEI. This CDR3 is built from 15 residues. Trimming removed 6 bases from V and 5 bases from J; junction bases left unmatched: 10. Here the CDR3 reads CASSIQGFRDNEQFF. The CDR3 bases are TGTGCCAGCAGCATACAGGGGTTTCGTGACAATGAGCAGTTCTTC.

CDR3 DNA: TGCAGCGTGTCACAGGGTTTCCTAGGGAATCAGCCCCAGCATTTT. The encoded protein is CSVSQGFLGNQPQHF. V and J are TRBV29-1 and TRBJ1-5; TRBD1 is a possible D gene (6 bases). This CDR3 comprises 15 residues. Germline V gene sequence: CDR1 SQVTM, CDR2 ANQGSEA. V lost 6 bases and J 4 bases, leaving 19 bases between the germline ends.

J is TRBJ2-2 and V is TRBV7-8; D not resolved. The CDR3 is 13 residues long. Germline lookup yields CDR1 SGHVS and CDR2 FQNEAQ. Between the trimmed V and J ends, which lost 3 bases and 1 base, there was a span of 3 bases. The CDR3 spells CASSLMNTGELFF. CDR3 in DNA: TGTGCCAGCAGCTTGATGAACACCGGGGAGCTGTTTTTT.

This sequence joins TRBV30 and TRBJ2-1; 12 bases match TRBD1. This CDR3 region has 14 residues. V lost 5 bases and J lost 8; bases outside the gene matches: 7. The V gene's germline CDR1 is GTSNPN and CDR2 SVGIG (reference sequence). DNA of the CDR3: TGTGCCTGGGCCACCGGGACAGGGGGCCATGAGCAGTTCTTC. Amino acids: CAWATGTGGHEQFF.

V usage is TRBV10-2 and J usage is TRBJ2-5; 12 nucleotides agree with TRBD1. The CDR3 is 15 amino acids. Germline V lookup: CDR1 WSHSY, CDR2 SAAADI. Germline trimming cut 4 bases from V and 4 bases from J; bases unmatched to any gene: 4. This chain's CDR3 is CASSAGTGGRETQYF. CDR3 DNA sequence: TGCGCCAGCAGTGCCGGGACAGGGGGCCGAGAGACCCAGTACTTC.

V gene TRBV9 combines with J gene TRBJ1-1; D is perhaps TRBD1 (5 bases). Germline V gene data show CDR1 as SGDLS and CDR2 as YYNGEE. With 0 bases removed from V and 3 bases from J, the gap between germline ends came to 6 bases. This CDR3 comprises 13 residues. CDR3 residues: CASSVAGDTEAFF. The CDR3 DNA follows: TGTGCCAGCAGCGTAGCGGGGGACACTGAAGCTTTCTTT.

The V gene is TRBV7-9, the J gene TRBJ1-5, with D tentatively TRBD1 (5 bases). Trimming removed 1 base at V and 7 bases at J, with 8 bases between. The CDR3 is 13 residues long. The germline V gene has CDR1 SEHNR and CDR2 FQNEAQ (reference sequence). CDR3 sequence reads: CASSLVGGQPQHF. The CDR3 region has the DNA TGTGCCAGCAGCTTAGTGGGGGGACAGCCCCAGCATTTT.

The V gene is TRBV30, the J gene TRBJ2-6; D is unclear. CDR3 length: 14 amino acids. CDR1 is GTSNPN and CDR2 is SVGIG in the germline V gene (reference sequence). Trimming shortened V by 3 bases and J by 1 base, and 7 bases separated the two germline ends. This CDR3 reads CAWSDGSGANVLTF. For the CDR3, the DNA is TGTGCCTGGAGCGATGGGTCTGGGGCCAACGTCCTGACTTTC.

On this clone itself: The germline gene is not matched at one end of the junction; a read error may be the cause. The rearrangement uses TRBV19 and TRBJ1-2, with no clear D. Germline CDR1 and CDR2: LNHDA and SQIVND (reference sequence). The CDR3 totals 11 residues. Here the CDR3 reads CATQASYDYTF. DNA for the CDR3: TGTGCCACGCAGGCTTCCTATGACTACACCTTC.